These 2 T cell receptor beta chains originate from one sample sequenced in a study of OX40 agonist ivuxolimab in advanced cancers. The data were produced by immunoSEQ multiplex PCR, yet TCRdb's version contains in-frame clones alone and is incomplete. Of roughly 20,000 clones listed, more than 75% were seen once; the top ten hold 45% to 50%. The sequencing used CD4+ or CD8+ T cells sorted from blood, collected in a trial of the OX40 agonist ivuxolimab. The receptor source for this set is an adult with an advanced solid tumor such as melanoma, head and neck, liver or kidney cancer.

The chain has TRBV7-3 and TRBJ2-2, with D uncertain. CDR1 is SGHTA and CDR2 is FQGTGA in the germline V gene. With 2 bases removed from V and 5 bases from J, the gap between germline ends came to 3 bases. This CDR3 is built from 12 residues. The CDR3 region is CASSLGTGELFF. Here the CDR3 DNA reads TGTGCCAGCAGCTTAGGTACCGGGGAGCTGTTTTTT. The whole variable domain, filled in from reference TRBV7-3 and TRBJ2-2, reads GAGVSQTPSNKVTEKGKYVELRCDPISGHTALYWYRQSLGQGPEFLIYFQGTGAADDSGLPNDRFFAVRPEGSVSTLKIQRTERGDSAVYLCASSLGTGELFFGEGSRLTVL.

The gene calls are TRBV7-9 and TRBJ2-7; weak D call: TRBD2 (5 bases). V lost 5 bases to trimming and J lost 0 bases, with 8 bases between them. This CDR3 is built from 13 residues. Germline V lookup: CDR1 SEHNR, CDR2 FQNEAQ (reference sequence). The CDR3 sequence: CASSVGSSYEQYF. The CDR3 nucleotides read TGTGCCAGCAGCGTGGGGAGCTCCTACGAGCAGTACTTC.